The 5 T cell receptor beta chains below come from one sample, sequenced in a study of T-cell memory formation after mild COVID-19. TCRdb recomputed calls from the 5' RACE reads with MiXCR, one row per CDR3 protein. The sample includes under 650,000 distinct CDR3 sequences, approximately 18% of them seen just once. Sequencing was carried out using PBMCs or a T cell subset sorted from them (not recorded which). Receptor source: an adult woman who had mild COVID-19 (a few samples of this study predate the infection). Cell type and time point are not known.

The chain is built from TRBV11-2 and TRBJ2-7, with 8 bases matching TRBD1. The CDR3 length is 16 residues. The V gene end was trimmed by 5 bases and the J gene end by 2 bases; junction bases not matched to a gene: 11. Germline assignment: CDR1 SGHAT and CDR2 FQNNGV. DNA for the CDR3: TGTGCCAGCAGCCAGTGGACCGGGACAGGACCCTACGAGCAGTACTTC. Its protein is CASSQWTGTGPYEQYF.

The V gene is TRBV5-1, the J gene TRBJ2-4; D may correspond to TRBD1 or TRBD2 (5 bases each). The germline CDR1 and CDR2 sequences are SGHRS and YFSETQ. The CDR3 covers 16 residues. V lost 2 bases and J 0 bases, leaving 12 bases between the germline ends. In DNA, the CDR3 is TGCGCCAGCAGCTTATTCGGGGCCGAAGCCAAAAACATTCAGTACTTC. Translating it yields CASSLFGAEAKNIQYF.

J is TRBJ2-1 and V is TRBV24-1; 8 nucleotides match TRBD2. V shed 1 base, J shed 10 bases, and the junction held 2 bases outside the gene matches. The CDR3 length is 13 residues. Germline V gene data show CDR1 as KGHDR and CDR2 as SFDVKD. CDR3 region: CATSDLRGGEQFF. CDR3 nucleotide sequence: TGTGCCACCAGTGATTTACGGGGGGGCGAGCAGTTCTTC.

This clonotype appeared many times. The chain couples TRBV6-5 to TRBJ1-1; possible D gene TRBD1, 5 bases. CDR1 is MNHEY, CDR2 SVGAGI, per germline. This CDR3 has 11 residues. V lost 6 bases and J lost 5, with 7 bases in between. The CDR3: CASSYRTEAFF. The CDR3 nucleotides read TGTGCCAGCAGCTACAGGACTGAAGCTTTCTTT.

This clonotype was recorded a few times. The chain carries TRBV30 and TRBJ2-1, with D unclear. Germline V gene lookup returns CDR1 GTSNPN and CDR2 SVGIG (reference sequence). There are 13 residues in the CDR3. Trimming removed 1 base from V and 3 bases from J, with 7 bases in between. CDR3 amino acids: CAWSEGFYNEQFF. The CDR3 region has the DNA TGTGCCTGGAGTGAGGGCTTCTACAATGAGCAGTTCTTC.